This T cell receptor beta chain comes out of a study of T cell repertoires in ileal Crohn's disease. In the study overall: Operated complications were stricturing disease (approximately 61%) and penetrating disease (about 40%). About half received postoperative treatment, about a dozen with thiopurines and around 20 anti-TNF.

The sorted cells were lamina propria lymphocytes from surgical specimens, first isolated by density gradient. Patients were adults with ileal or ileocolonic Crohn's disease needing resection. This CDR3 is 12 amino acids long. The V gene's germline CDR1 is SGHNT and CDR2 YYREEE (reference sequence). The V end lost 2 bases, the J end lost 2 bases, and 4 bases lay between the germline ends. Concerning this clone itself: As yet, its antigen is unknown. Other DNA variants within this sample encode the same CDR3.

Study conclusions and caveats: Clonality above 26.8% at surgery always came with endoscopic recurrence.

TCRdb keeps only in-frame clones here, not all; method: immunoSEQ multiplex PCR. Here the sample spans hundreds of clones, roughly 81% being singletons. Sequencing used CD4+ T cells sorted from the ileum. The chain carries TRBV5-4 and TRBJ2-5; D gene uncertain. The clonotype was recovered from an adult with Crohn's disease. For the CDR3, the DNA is TGTGCCAGCAGCTTCAGTCAAGAGACCCAGTACTTC. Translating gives CASSFSQETQYF.